This T cell receptor (beta chain) was obtained from a study of spatial heterogeneity in lung cancer. Overall study results and limits: Higher tumor mutation counts went along with higher counts of expanded intratumoral alpha and beta TCRs.

Time point denoted: sample taken at primary tumor resection. TCRdb redid the calling of the 5' RACE reads with MiXCR, one entry per CDR3 protein. The sample consists of 17,000 or so distinct CDR3 sequences, over 7% of them appearing once. This clonotype was counted only a few times. The antigen is undetermined. The V gene's germline CDR1 is GTSNPN and CDR2 SVGIG (reference sequence). This CDR3 is built from 16 residues. The germline V and J ends were trimmed by 0 bases and 1 base, with 15 bases remaining between them. The rearrangement joins TRBV30 to TRBJ1-1, with D possibly matching TRBD1 (5 bases). This clonotype originated in a female donor with early-stage non-small cell lung cancer. This specimen consisted of lung tumor tissue, obtained at surgery. CDR3 in DNA: TGTGCCTGGAGTGTACTAAGGGGCGCGCGGAACACTGAAGCTTTCTTT. As protein: CAWSVLRGARNTEAFF.